Sequencing of this TCR beta chain was carried out in a study of blood T cell repertoires in COVID-19. As for the study in general: The United States, Italy and Spain provided the acute and convalescent COVID-19 samples. T cells, B-cell-depleted T cells, or PBMCs provided the cDNA or gDNA that served as material.

There are 11 residues in the CDR3. The V gene's germline CDR1 is DFQATT and CDR2 SNEGSKA (reference sequence). The junction had 3 bases not matched to a gene; V was cut back by 5 bases and J by 7 bases. Authors' processing steps: Using reference gene primer amplification, nucleated cell counts were estimated. Method: immunoSEQ multiplex PCR; TCRdb's copy keeps in-frame clones and lacks some. D and trimming were read from the DNA, whereas the V and J calls and clone size are those reported in that table. The repertoire holds approximately 93,000 clones, with around 88% as singletons. The sequenced sample consisted of peripheral blood. This receptor was taken from a man in his sixties with acute or convalescent COVID-19. This chain uses TRBV20-1 with TRBJ1-2; 8 nucleotides agree with TRBD1. In nucleotides, the CDR3 is TGCAGTGCTGCAGGGACAGGTGGCTACACCTTC. Translating it yields CSAAGTGGYTF.